This T cell receptor (beta chain) was sequenced during a study of T cell changes during pregnancy in multiple sclerosis. Repertoires were generated with immunoSEQ multiplex PCR, while TCRdb's copy carries only in-frame clones and drops some. The sample holds roughly 56,000 clones, around 90% seen once. V lost 1 base and J 2 bases, leaving 18 bases between the germline ends. The CDR3 covers 17 residues. Germline values: CDR1 KGHSH, CDR2 LQKENI. The V call is TRBV18, the J call TRBJ2-7; TRBD1 might be the D (6 bases). This sample comprised CD4+ T cells from peripheral blood mononuclear cells, obtained after pregnancy. This clonotype originated in a female donor in good health, enrolled as a control in a pregnancy study. CDR3 DNA: TGTGCCAGCTCACCACAAATTCTAACAGGGTCGACCTACGAGCAGTACTTC. The encoded protein is CASSPQILTGSTYEQYF.